A single sample gave rise to the 20 T cell receptor beta chains below, sequenced in a study of blood T cell repertoires in COVID-19. Some clones are missing from TCRdb's copy, which holds only in-frame ones; the method was immunoSEQ multiplex PCR. The repertoire includes about 80,000 clones, roughly 85% of them detected once, and 7% to 10% sits in the top ten. Sequencing used peripheral blood. The receptors derive from a young man with acute or convalescent COVID-19.

This CDR3 reads CASSLLWSAGYEQYF. The CDR3 DNA follows: TGTGCCAGCAGCCTTCTTTGGAGCGCCGGGTACGAGCAGTACTTC. The rearrangement joins TRBV3-1 (or the pseudogene TRBV3-2) to TRBJ2-7; no clear D. The V and J ends lost 4 bases and 4 bases respectively, with 17 bases between them. This CDR3 is 15 amino acids long. In germline, CDR1 is LGHDT, CDR2 YNNKEL (reference sequence).

This rearrangement joins TRBV15 to TRBJ2-5; no clear D. The CDR3 has 13 residues. The V end lost 1 base, the J end lost 2 bases, and 5 bases lay between the germline ends. CDR1 and CDR2 from the germline V gene are LNHNV and YYDKDF (reference sequence). This CDR3 is CATSRVLQETQYF. The CDR3 nucleotides are TGTGCCACCAGCAGAGTACTGCAAGAGACCCAGTACTTC.

Only a few counts were recorded for this clone. This rearrangement joins TRBV7-9 to TRBJ2-1; 8 positions agree with TRBD1. The length of the CDR3 is 16 residues. Per germline, CDR1 SEHNR and CDR2 FQNEAQ (reference sequence). Losses at the gene ends were 2 bases for V and 4 bases for J; bases not matched to a gene: 7. CDR3 sequence (DNA): TGTGCCAGCAGCTTACAAGGACAGGGAAAGTACAATGAGCAGTTCTTC. It encodes CASSLQGQGKYNEQFF. Supplemented by reference TRBV7-9 and TRBJ2-1, the full variable domain reads DTGVSQNPRHKITKRGQNVTFRCDPISEHNRLYWYRQTLGQGPEFLTYFQNEAQLEKSRLLSDRFSAERPKGSFSTLEIQRTEQGDSAMYLCASSLQGQGKYNEQFFGPGTRLTVL.

The rearrangement joins TRBV19 to TRBJ2-3; D is uncertain. This CDR3 is 11 amino acids long. Trimming took 5 bases from V and 5 from J, leaving 5 bases between them. In germline, CDR1 is LNHDA, CDR2 SQIVND (reference sequence). The CDR3 DNA reads as TGTGCCAGTAGTTTCGGAGATACGCAGTATTTT. Translation gives CASSFGDTQYF.

The chain recombines TRBV21-1 with TRBJ2-5; the table's D call of TRBD2 was not tested on the DNA. TRBV21-1 is designated a pseudogene. This CDR3 has 15 residues. This CDR3 is CASSKERVSKETQYF. CDR3 sequence (DNA): TGTGCCAGCAGCAAAGAGAGGGTCTCCAAAGAGACCCAGTACTTC.

For the CDR3, the DNA is TGTGCCAGCAGCCCCTACGAGCGGCACACTGAAGCTTTCTTT. Amino acid sequence: CASSPYERHTEAFF. The rearrangement joins TRBV28 to TRBJ1-1; the D is unclear. CDR3 length: 14 amino acids. Germline-derived CDR1 and CDR2 are MDHEN and SYDVKM. With 6 bases removed from V and 3 bases from J, the gap between germline ends came to 14 bases. Together with reference TRBV28 and TRBJ1-1, the CDR3 gives the full variable domain: DVKVTQSSRYLVKRTGEKVFLECVQDMDHENMFWYRQDPGLGLRLIYFSYDVKMKEKGDIPEGYSVSREKKERFSLILESASTNQTSMYLCASSPYERHTEAFFGQGTRLTVV.

This chain joins TRBV7-3 and TRBJ2-3, with D tentatively TRBD2 (6 bases). V gave up 8 bases and J gave up 0 bases, with 12 bases separating them. This CDR3 spans 14 amino acids. CDR1 SGHTA and CDR2 FQGTGA come from the germline V gene. The DNA of the CDR3 is TGTGCCAGCCCCGGCGGAGGGAGCACAGATACGCAGTATTTT. Its translation: CASPGGGSTDTQYF.

The chain joins TRBV19 to TRBJ2-2, with TRBD2 matching 7 bases. V lost 5 bases and J lost 7; bases outside the gene matches: 7. CDR3 length equals 14 residues. Germline loops: CDR1 LNHDA, CDR2 SQIVND (reference sequence). CDR3 DNA sequence: TGTGCCAGTAGTCCCTGGGGGGGGGACGGGGAGCTGTTTTTT. It translates to CASSPWGGDGELFF.

The J gene is TRBJ2-3, the V gene TRBV5-1; a possible D gene is TRBD1 (6 bases). CDR1 and CDR2 from the germline V gene are SGHRS and YFSETQ. The CDR3 length is 14 residues. The V end was cut by 8 bases, the J end by 1 base, with 14 bases between. CDR3 amino acids: CASSQGHGTDTQYF. The CDR3 bases are TGCGCCAGTTCACAGGGTCATGGCACAGATACGCAGTATTTT. Full variable domain (remainder filled in from reference TRBV5-1 and TRBJ2-3): KAGVTQTPRYLIKTRGQQVTLSCSPISGHRSVSWYQQTPGQGLQFLFEYFSETQRNKGNFPGRFSGRQFSNSRSEMNVSTLELGDSALYLCASSQGHGTDTQYFGPGTRLTVL.

The chain carries TRBV6-1 and TRBJ2-7; 10 bases are a match to TRBD2. The junction had 1 base not matched to a gene; V was cut back by 0 bases and J by 2 bases. The CDR3 runs to 15 residues. Germline-derived CDR1 and CDR2 are MNHNS and SASEGT. CDR3 residues: CASSEAGLAAYEQYF. The CDR3, as DNA: TGTGCCAGCAGTGAAGCAGGACTAGCGGCCTACGAGCAGTACTTC.

The rearrangement uses TRBV6-6 and TRBJ2-7; 10 positions match TRBD1. CDR1 MNHNY and CDR2 SVGAGI come from the germline V gene (reference sequence). The CDR3 is made up of 14 amino acids. V lost 5 bases to trimming and J lost 2 bases; unmatched junction nucleotides: 3. The CDR3 sequence is CASSEGQGTYEQYF. The CDR3, as DNA: TGTGCCAGCAGTGAGGGACAGGGGACCTACGAGCAGTACTTC.

This sequence joins TRBV28 and TRBJ1-3; 8 positions match TRBD1. CDR3 length: 15 residues. The V and J ends lost 10 bases and 0 bases, in that order; junction bases with no gene match: 8. Germline-derived CDR1 and CDR2 are MDHEN and SYDVKM. The CDR3 reads CATSTGVFSGNTIYF. The CDR3 DNA reads as TGTGCCACTTCGACAGGGGTCTTCTCTGGAAACACCATATATTTT.

This clone was detected once. V gene TRBV4-1 combines with J gene TRBJ1-5; D perhaps matches TRBD1 (5 bases). Germline CDR1 and CDR2: MGHRA and YSYEKL. The CDR3 extends over 13 amino acids. The V end was cut by 8 bases, the J end by 6 bases, with 14 bases between. CDR3 DNA sequence: TGCGCCAGCGGCCGGGGCACAAGTCAGCCCCAGCATTTT. Residues: CASGRGTSQPQHF.

This clone has only one observation. The chain joins TRBV28 to TRBJ1-5; weak D call: TRBD1 (6 bases). Between the trimmed V and J ends, which lost 3 bases and 2 bases, there was a span of 11 bases. CDR3 length: 15 amino acids. The germline gives CDR1 MDHEN, CDR2 SYDVKM. CDR3 nucleotide sequence: TGTGCCAGCAGTTTCCAGGGGAGAGGCAATCAGCCCCAGCATTTT. This gives the protein CASSFQGRGNQPQHF.

The chain uses TRBV6-4 and TRBJ1-6; D gene uncertain. Germline loops: CDR1 MRHNA, CDR2 SNTAGT. The V and J ends lost 0 bases and 10 bases respectively, with 13 bases between them. The CDR3 consists of 15 residues. CDR3 DNA sequence: TGTGCCAGCAGTGACTCGTGGGTCAGAGGATCACCCCTCCACTTT. Translating gives CASSDSWVRGSPLHF.

The chain has TRBV5-6 and TRBJ2-7; no reliable D call. CDR1 is SGHDT and CDR2 is YYEEEE in the germline V gene. The CDR3 totals 11 residues. Trimming shortened V by 4 bases and J by 2 bases, and 4 bases separated the two germline ends. The CDR3 loop reads CASSVTYEQYF. The CDR3 DNA reads as TGTGCCAGCAGCGTAACCTACGAGCAGTACTTC.

The chain has TRBV7-9 and TRBJ2-5; the match to TRBD2 covers 9 bases. The germline V gene has CDR1 SEHNR and CDR2 FQNEAQ (reference sequence). The CDR3 extends over 13 amino acids. V dropped 7 bases and J dropped 3; count of bases not matched to a gene: 3. CDR3 in DNA: TGTGCCAGCAACCCTAGCGGGAAAGAGACCCAGTACTTC. It is translated as CASNPSGKETQYF.

This clone was recorded only once. The chain uses TRBV7-3 and TRBJ1-1, with D hard to call. The V end was cut by 2 bases, the J end by 5 bases, with 9 bases between. The germline V gene has CDR1 SGHTA and CDR2 FQGTGA. The CDR3 runs 13 residues. CDR3 nucleotide sequence: TGTGCCAGCAGCTTAGGTGGGGAGACTGAAGCTTTCTTT. It codes for CASSLGGETEAFF.

A few counts support this clone. V usage is TRBV28 and J usage is TRBJ1-5, with 7 positions matching TRBD1. This CDR3 region has 16 residues. Germline-derived CDR1 and CDR2 are MDHEN and SYDVKM. Germline trimming cut 5 bases from V and 1 base from J; bases unmatched to any gene: 8. The CDR3 coding sequence is TGTGCCAGCAGTCCATCGACAGGGTCCAGCAATCAGCCCCAGCATTTT. This codes for CASSPSTGSSNQPQHF.

J is TRBJ2-3 and V is TRBV15, with D perhaps TRBD2 (6 bases). CDR1 and CDR2 (germline): LNHNV, YYDKDF (reference sequence). The CDR3 runs to 17 residues. V was clipped by 4 bases and J by 8 bases, with 25 bases between them. The CDR3 DNA is TGTGCCACCAGCATGGCGCAAGCGGGCCTAATGAGAGGTACGCAGTATTTT. Its translation is CATSMAQAGLMRGTQYF.